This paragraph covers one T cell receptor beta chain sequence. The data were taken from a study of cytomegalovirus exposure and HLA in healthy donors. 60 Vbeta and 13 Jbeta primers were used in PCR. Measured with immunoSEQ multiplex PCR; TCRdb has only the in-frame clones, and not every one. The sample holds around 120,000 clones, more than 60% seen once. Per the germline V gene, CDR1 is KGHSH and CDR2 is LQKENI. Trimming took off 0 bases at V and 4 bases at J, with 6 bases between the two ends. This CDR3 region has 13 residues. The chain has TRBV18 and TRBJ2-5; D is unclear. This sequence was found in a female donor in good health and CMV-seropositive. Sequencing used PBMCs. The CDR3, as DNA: TGTGCCAGCTCACCACCCGCCGGAGAGACCCAGTACTTC. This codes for CASSPPAGETQYF.